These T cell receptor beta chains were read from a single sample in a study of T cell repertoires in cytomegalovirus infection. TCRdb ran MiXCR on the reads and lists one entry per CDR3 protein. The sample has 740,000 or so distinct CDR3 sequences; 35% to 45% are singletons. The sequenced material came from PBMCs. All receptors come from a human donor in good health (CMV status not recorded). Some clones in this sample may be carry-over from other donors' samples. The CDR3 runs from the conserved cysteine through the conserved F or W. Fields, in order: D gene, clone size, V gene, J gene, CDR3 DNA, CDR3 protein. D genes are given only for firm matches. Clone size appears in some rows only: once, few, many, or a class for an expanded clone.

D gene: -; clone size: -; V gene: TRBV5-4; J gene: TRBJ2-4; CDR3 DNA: TGTGCCAGCAGCTTGCCCGGGATTAGCATTCAGTACTTC; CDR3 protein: CASSLPGISIQYF
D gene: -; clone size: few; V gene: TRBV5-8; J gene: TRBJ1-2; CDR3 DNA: TGTGCCAGCAGCTTGGCCGGGTCTACGAAGACCTATGGCTACACCTTC; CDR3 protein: CASSLAGSTKTYGYTF
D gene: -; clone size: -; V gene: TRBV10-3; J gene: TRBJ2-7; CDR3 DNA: TGTGCCATCCTTGGGAAGGGCTCCTACGTGCAGTACTTC; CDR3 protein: CAILGKGSYVQYF
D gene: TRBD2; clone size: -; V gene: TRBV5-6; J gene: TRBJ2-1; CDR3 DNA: TGTGCCAGCAGCTTAAGGACTAGCGGGCTCAATGAGCAGTTCTTC; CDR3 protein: CASSLRTSGLNEQFF
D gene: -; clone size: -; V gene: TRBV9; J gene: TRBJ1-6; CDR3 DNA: TGTGCCAGCAGCCCGACCGCCCCAAGTGCACCCCTCCACTTT; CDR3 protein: CASSPTAPSAPLHF
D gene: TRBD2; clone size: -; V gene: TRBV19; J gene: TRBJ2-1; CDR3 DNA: TGTGCCAGTAATCCGGGGGGGGCCTACAATGAGCAGTTCTTC; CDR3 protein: CASNPGGAYNEQFF
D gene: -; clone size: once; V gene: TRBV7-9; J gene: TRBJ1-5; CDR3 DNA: TGTGCCAGCAGCTTAGGCGCCGGGGAAGCGGGTCAGCCCCAGCATTTT; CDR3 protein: CASSLGAGEAGQPQHF
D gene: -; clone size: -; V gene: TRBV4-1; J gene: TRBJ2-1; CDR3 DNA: TGCGCCAGCATCCAAGACCCCAGGGGTTACAATGAGCAGTTCTTC; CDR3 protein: CASIQDPRGYNEQFF
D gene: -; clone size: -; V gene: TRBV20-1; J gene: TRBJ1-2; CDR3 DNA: TGCAGTTACGAGAGGGAAGACTATGGCTACACCTTC; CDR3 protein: CSYEREDYGYTF
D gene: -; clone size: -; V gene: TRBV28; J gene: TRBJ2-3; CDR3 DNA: TGTGCCAGCGAAAGTAGAGGGACTGGCGATACGCAGTATTTT; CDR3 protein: CASESRGTGDTQYF
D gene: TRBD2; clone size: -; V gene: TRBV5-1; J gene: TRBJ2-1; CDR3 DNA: TGCGCCAGCAGCTTGGGGGCTGGACTAGCGGGATATGAGCAGTTCTTC; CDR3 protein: CASSLGAGLAGYEQFF